The 13 T cell receptor delta chains given below trace back to one sample, sequenced in a study of Vδ1+ human thymocytes. Study findings and constraints: Thymic TRG and TRD repertoires appeared highly polyclonal, with Gaussian CDR3 length distributions.

Sequences come from RNA converted to cDNA by reverse transcription. Multiplex PCR used pooled V-gene forward primers and a constant-region reverse primer to amplify CDR3s. TCRdb processed the multiplex PCR reads again with the CATT caller. The sample yields approximately 25,000 delta-chain clones, 6% to 8% seen once. Their antigens remain unidentified. Sequenced input: Vdelta1+ gamma-delta thymocytes from the thymus. Subset described: FACS-sorted CD3+ TCRalphabeta- TCRVdelta1+ TCRVdelta2- thymocytes. Receptors originate from a girl under two years old who had congenital heart surgery.

This sequence joins TRDV1 and TRDJ1; the match to TRDD3 covers 8 bases. This CDR3 is 20 amino acids long. With 0 bases clipped from V and 10 bases from J, the junction kept 25 bases outside the gene matches. Germline V lookup: CDR1 TSWWSYY, CDR2 QGS. The CDR3 bases are TGTGCTCTTGGGGAACTTAGGCCCCGACGTCCACTGGGGGCTGACGCGGTACTCATCTTT. It is translated as CALGELRPRRPLGADAVLIF.

The rearrangement joins TRDV1 to TRDJ1, with D uncertain. The CDR3 has 14 amino acids. Trimming cost V 1 base and J 3 bases, with 9 bases left between them. Germline V gene data show CDR1 as TSWWSYY and CDR2 as QGS. The CDR3 region is CALGEPARSDKLIF. The CDR3 DNA reads as TGTGCTCTTGGGGAACCTGCGAGGTCCGATAAACTCATCTTT.

This clone was counted only a few times. Within the sample, other DNA sequences also encode this same CDR3. The chain is built from TRDV2 and TRDJ2, with D possibly TRDD3 on 6 matching bases. Trimming removed 3 bases at V and 3 bases at J, with 13 bases between. Per the germline V gene, CDR1 is GEAIGNYY and CDR2 is EKD. CDR3 size: 15 residues. CDR3 sequence (DNA): TGTGCCTGTGACGTACTGGGTGGCCTGACAGCACAACTCTTCTTT. It translates to CACDVLGGLTAQLFF.

This sequence joins TRDV1 and TRDJ1; 7 nucleotides align to TRDD3. Germline V gives CDR1 TSWWSYY, CDR2 QGS. With 5 bases clipped from V and 0 bases from J, the junction kept 12 bases outside the gene matches. This CDR3 is built from 17 residues. CDR3 protein: CALGSVLGIQHTDKLIF. CDR3 nucleotide sequence: TGTGCTCTTGGGTCCGTACTGGGGATTCAACACACCGATAAACTCATCTTT.

This clone was observed a few times. The chain links TRDV1 to TRDJ1, with 8 bases aligning to TRDD3. Germline assignment: CDR1 TSWWSYY and CDR2 QGS. V was pared by 2 bases and J by 1 base, with 12 bases of the junction left unmatched. The CDR3 totals 18 residues. CDR3 coding DNA: TGTGCTCTTGGGGAAGGCGTCTACTGGGGGGTCCTCACCGATAAACTCATCTTT. This gives the protein CALGEGVYWGVLTDKLIF.

This sequence joins TRDV1 and TRDJ1, with TRDD3 matching over 11 bases. The CDR3 runs to 19 residues. CDR1 and CDR2 from the germline V gene are TSWWSYY and QGS. The V segment lost 8 bases and the J segment 3 bases; nucleotides outside the gene matches: 20. This CDR3 reads CALLLLSSTGGYRADKLIF. CDR3 DNA sequence: TGTGCTCTTCTCCTCCTTTCTAGTACTGGGGGATATCGCGCCGATAAACTCATCTTT.

The J gene is TRDJ1, the V gene TRDV1; 12 nucleotides align to TRDD3. Germline V gene sequence: CDR1 TSWWSYY, CDR2 QGS. The CDR3 length is 16 residues. With 2 bases clipped from V and 7 bases from J, the junction kept 8 bases outside the gene matches. The CDR3 is CALGEKTGGYFTKLIF. In DNA form, the CDR3 reads TGTGCTCTTGGGGAAAAAACTGGGGGATACTTTACTAAACTCATCTTT.

This chain uses TRDV1 with TRDJ1; 9 nucleotides line up with TRDD3. TCRdb is silent on the J gene; assignment here came from matching the DNA to germline. From germline, CDR1 is TSWWSYY and CDR2 QGS. The CDR3 has 19 amino acids. V shed 1 base and J 6 bases; nucleotides not matched to a gene: 18. CDR3 DNA sequence: TGTGCTCTTGGGGAACATAGATCCTACACTCTCTGGGGGATCCATAAACTCATCTTT. Encoded protein: CALGEHRSYTLWGIHKLIF.

The chain combines TRDV1 with TRDJ1, with D maybe TRDD2 (5 bases). This CDR3 spans 18 amino acids. The germline CDR1 and CDR2 sequences are TSWWSYY and QGS. V was trimmed by 2 bases and J by 1 base, leaving 20 bases between them. Written as DNA, the CDR3 is TGTGCTCTTGGGGAAAGGCCTACAGGAGGGTCACTCACCGATAAACTCATCTTT. Protein: CALGERPTGGSLTDKLIF.

This clone was seen a few times. The chain links TRDV1 to TRDJ1, with 10 bases lining up with TRDD3. Unmatched junction bases numbered 26, after V lost 3 bases and J lost 4 bases. The germline gives CDR1 TSWWSYY, CDR2 QGS. CDR3 length: 22 residues. CDR3 nucleotides: TGTGCTCTTGGGGATCTGAAACTTCTTCCTACGGTCTGGGGGATAGGAGGCGATAAACTCATCTTT. Protein product: CALGDLKLLPTVWGIGGDKLIF.

The sample holds a few counts of this clone. This rearrangement joins TRDV1 to TRDJ1, with 10 bases lining up with TRDD3. V lost 1 base, J lost 4 bases, and 21 bases stayed unmatched. CDR1 and CDR2 (germline): TSWWSYY, QGS. The CDR3 extends over 21 amino acids. The CDR3 DNA sequence: TGTGCTCTTGGGGAACCTTTCCTCCTGGGGGATATCGGGGCTTCAATCGATAAACTCATCTTT. Protein sequence: CALGEPFLLGDIGASIDKLIF.

This clone was seen more than once but under ten times. The rearrangement uses TRDV1 and TRDJ1, with TRDD2 matching over 7 bases. The CDR3 runs 20 residues. Germline CDR1 is TSWWSYY and CDR2 is QGS. V shed 2 bases and J 0 bases; nucleotides not matched to a gene: 18. CDR3 in DNA: TGTGCTCTTGGGGAAAATTCGTTCCTACGGGGTTGGGTGTACACCGATAAACTCATCTTT. Its translation is CALGENSFLRGWVYTDKLIF.

The chain carries TRDV1 and TRDJ1; D is undetermined. Trimming took 3 bases from V and 2 from J, leaving 13 bases between them. Germline values: CDR1 TSWWSYY, CDR2 QGS. This CDR3 has 15 amino acids. The DNA of the CDR3 is TGTGCTCTTGGGGACTTAGAGCCCCTAACCGATAAACTCATCTTT. This encodes CALGDLEPLTDKLIF.